This paragraph reports one T cell receptor beta chain. Its antigen is unknown. The record originates from a study of T cells after yellow fever vaccination. Study results and limitations: Few clonotypes appeared in both CD4 and CD8 compartments. Re-detected after boosting: most primary clones, approximately 97% of CD4 and 88% of CD8.

A process of 5'RACE template switching, which added a universal primer site and UMIs, was used to make TCR cDNA. TCRdb ran MiXCR on the 5' RACE reads and lists one entry per CDR3 protein. This sample yields approximately 510,000 distinct CDR3 sequences, of which 21% are seen a single time; 16% belongs to the top ten. This CDR3 contains 19 residues. Germline V gene sequence: CDR1 SGHAT, CDR2 FQDESV (reference sequence). The junction had 16 bases not matched to a gene; V was cut back by 7 bases and J by 0 bases. This sequence was found in a man between 18 and 29 years old who received the YFV17D yellow fever vaccine. The sequenced sample was PBMCs, obtained roughly 20 days after the first yellow fever vaccination. The chain links TRBV11-1 to TRBJ2-2; TRBD2 agrees at 8 bases. The CDR3 loop reads CASTKSRLLAGSNTGELFF. The CDR3 nucleotides read TGTGCCAGCACCAAATCCCGCCTTTTAGCGGGGTCGAACACCGGGGAGCTGTTTTTT.